The 28 T cell receptor beta chains given below trace back to one sample, sequenced in a study of cytomegalovirus exposure and HLA in healthy donors. PCR involved 60 Vbeta and 13 Jbeta primers. Sequencing was performed with immunoSEQ multiplex PCR; in TCRdb, only in-frame clones are kept and a portion is missing. The table includes about 160,000 clones, 70% to 80% detected once. Sequencing was performed on PBMCs. The receptors shown here come from a man aged 25 to 45 in good health and CMV-seronegative.

The genes are TRBV2 and TRBJ2-2, with 9 bases lining up with TRBD1. Trimming removed 2 bases from V and 6 bases from J; junction bases left unmatched: 4. There are 15 residues in the CDR3. Germline V gives CDR1 SNHLY, CDR2 FYNNEI. For the CDR3, the DNA is TGTGCCAGCAGTGAACGGGACAGGGTTCCCGGGGAGCTGTTTTTT. It translates to CASSERDRVPGELFF.

This clone was seen more than once but under ten times. CDR3: CAWNAGRVHEQYF. CDR3 nucleotides: TGTGCCTGGAACGCCGGCAGGGTCCACGAGCAGTACTTC. The chain combines TRBV30 with TRBJ2-7; maybe TRBD1 (5 bases). This CDR3 is 13 amino acids long. Trimming shortened V by 4 bases and J by 5 bases, and 15 bases separated the two germline ends. Germline V gene sequence: CDR1 GTSNPN, CDR2 SVGIG (reference sequence). Full variable domain (outside the CDR3, taken from reference TRBV30 and TRBJ2-7): SQTIHQWPATLVQPVGSPLSLECTVEGTSNPNLYWYRQAAGRGLQLLFYSVGIGQISSEVPQNLSASRPQDRQFILSSKKLLLSDSGFYLCAWNAGRVHEQYFGPGTRLTVT.

The V gene is TRBV5-1, the J gene TRBJ2-6; D is possibly TRBD2 (5 bases). The CDR3 is 15 residues long. The germline gives CDR1 SGHRS, CDR2 YFSETQ. V lost 4 bases and J 2 bases, leaving 10 bases between the germline ends. The CDR3 DNA is TGCGCCAGCAGCCCCCACGGGGCTGGGGCCAACGTCCTGACTTTC. It is translated as CASSPHGAGANVLTF.

V is TRBV30 and J is TRBJ1-2, with D perhaps TRBD1 (6 bases). The CDR3 is 15 amino acids. Germline CDR1 GTSNPN, CDR2 SVGIG (reference sequence). The germline V and J ends were trimmed by 2 bases and 7 bases, with 20 bases remaining between them. The CDR3 region is CAWSNRTDPGSGYTF. The CDR3 coding sequence is TGTGCCTGGAGTAATAGGACAGACCCAGGGAGTGGCTACACCTTC. Full variable domain (missing parts from reference TRBV30 and TRBJ1-2): SQTIHQWPATLVQPVGSPLSLECTVEGTSNPNLYWYRQAAGRGLQLLFYSVGIGQISSEVPQNLSASRPQDRQFILSSKKLLLSDSGFYLCAWSNRTDPGSGYTFGSGTRLTVV.

This chain uses TRBV4-2 with TRBJ2-3; 15 bases are a match to TRBD2. Germline V CDR1 and CDR2: LGHNA, YNFKEQ. This CDR3 spans 18 amino acids. With 0 bases clipped from V and 5 bases from J, the junction kept 6 bases outside the gene matches. CDR3 coding DNA: TGTGCCAGCAGCCAAGAAGGACTAGCGGGAGGGCCGCGAGATACGCAGTATTTT. As protein: CASSQEGLAGGPRDTQYF.

This clone was counted a single time. This chain connects TRBV30 to TRBJ1-2, with TRBD1 as a possible D gene (5 bases). The CDR3 loop spans 13 amino acids. Per the germline V gene, CDR1 is GTSNPN and CDR2 is SVGIG (reference sequence). In nucleotides, the CDR3 is TGTGCTTTACGGGACTCACTAAACTATGGCTACACCTTC. Amino acids: CALRDSLNYGYTF.

The chain uses TRBV30 and TRBJ1-2; 10 bases are shared with TRBD1. Germline assignment: CDR1 GTSNPN and CDR2 SVGIG (reference sequence). The CDR3 loop spans 14 amino acids. V trimming: 1 base; J trimming: 4 bases; junction bases outside the gene matches: 3. This CDR3 reads CAWSADRGFYGYTF. CDR3 bases: TGTGCCTGGAGTGCGGACAGGGGGTTCTATGGCTACACCTTC.

The V and J genes are TRBV11-2 and TRBJ2-1, with D unresolved. Trimming took off 5 bases at V and 4 bases at J, with 9 bases between the two ends. The V gene's germline CDR1 is SGHAT and CDR2 FQNNGV. CDR3 length: 13 residues. The CDR3 reads CASSPLSYNEQFF. The DNA of the CDR3 is TGTGCCAGCAGCCCGCTAAGTTACAATGAGCAGTTCTTC. Full variable domain (missing parts from reference TRBV11-2 and TRBJ2-1): EAGVAQSPRYKIIEKRQSVAFWCNPISGHATLYWYQQILGQGPKLLIQFQNNGVVDDSQLPKDRFSAERLKGVDSTLKIQPAKLEDSAVYLCASSPLSYNEQFFGPGTRLTVL.

The count of this clone is one. This sequence joins TRBV5-1 and TRBJ2-1; 16 bases match TRBD2. CDR1 and CDR2 from the germline V gene are SGHRS and YFSETQ. The CDR3 length is 18 residues. V shed 4 bases, J shed 4 bases, and the junction held 8 bases outside the gene matches. CDR3 coding DNA: TGCGCCAGCAGCGCGGGACCGGGACTAGCGGGAGGGTACAATGAGCAGTTCTTC. Protein sequence: CASSAGPGLAGGYNEQFF.

V gene TRBV19 combines with J gene TRBJ2-7, with TRBD2 identical over 13 bases. The CDR3 covers 16 residues. CDR1 is LNHDA, CDR2 SQIVND, per germline (reference sequence). V trimming: 2 bases; J trimming: 3 bases; junction bases outside the gene matches: 4. The CDR3 DNA follows: TGTGCCAGTAGTATAAAGGGACTAGCGGGGCACTACGAGCAGTACTTC. This encodes CASSIKGLAGHYEQYF.

The chain has TRBV18 and TRBJ1-6; 10 bases align to TRBD1. The length of the CDR3 is 16 residues. V lost 3 bases to trimming and J lost 7 bases; unmatched junction nucleotides: 6. CDR1 is KGHSH and CDR2 is LQKENI in the germline V gene. CDR3 in amino acids: CASSPPTGGSNSPLHF. The CDR3 DNA sequence: TGTGCCAGCTCACCTCCGACAGGGGGCTCGAATTCACCCCTCCACTTT.

The chain recombines TRBV6-1 with TRBJ2-5; 8 nucleotides line up with TRBD2. V gave up 4 bases and J gave up 1 base; unmatched junction bases: 8. This CDR3 comprises 16 residues. The germline CDR1 and CDR2 sequences are MNHNS and SASEGT. The CDR3 protein is CASSAPSTSGQETQYF. The CDR3 DNA is TGTGCCAGCAGTGCCCCCTCCACTAGCGGCCAAGAGACCCAGTACTTC.

V gene TRBV19 combines with J gene TRBJ1-2; the match to TRBD1 covers 7 bases. Losses at the gene ends were 4 bases for V and 3 bases for J; bases not matched to a gene: 8. Germline V gives CDR1 LNHDA, CDR2 SQIVND (reference sequence). The CDR3 is made up of 15 amino acids. The CDR3: CASSTTRDSYYGYTF. The CDR3 DNA reads as TGTGCCAGTAGTACAACACGGGACAGCTACTATGGCTACACCTTC.

This clone was seen more than once but under ten times. This sequence joins TRBV19 and TRBJ2-4; TRBD1 matches at 10 bases. The junction had 4 bases not matched to a gene; V was cut back by 4 bases and J by 4 bases. Looked up from germline, CDR1 is LNHDA and CDR2 is SQIVND (reference sequence). The CDR3 runs 15 residues. The CDR3 sequence: CASSTGQGGKNIQYF. In DNA form, the CDR3 reads TGTGCCAGTAGTACAGGACAGGGGGGAAAAAACATTCAGTACTTC.

The chain couples TRBV5-1 to TRBJ2-4; D is perhaps TRBD2 (5 bases). Germline-derived CDR1 and CDR2 are SGHRS and YFSETQ. This CDR3 comprises 14 residues. Trimming removed 1 base from V and 8 bases from J, with 13 bases in between. The CDR3 reads CASSLSGEVDIQYF. The CDR3 region has the DNA TGCGCCAGCAGCTTGTCCGGGGAAGTTGACATTCAGTACTTC.

V usage is TRBV7-2 and J usage is TRBJ2-7; D is perhaps TRBD1 (6 bases). Germline values: CDR1 SGHTA, CDR2 FQGNSA. V lost 6 bases, J lost 4 bases, and 10 bases lay in between. CDR3 length: 12 residues. The CDR3 region has the DNA TGTGCCAGCAGTCGAACAGGGTACGAGCAGTACTTC. It yields the protein CASSRTGYEQYF.

The chain recombines TRBV10-1 with TRBJ2-4; D is unclear. The germline CDR1 and CDR2 sequences are WNHNN and SYGVQD (reference sequence). V gave up 2 bases and J gave up 0 bases, with 8 bases separating them. The CDR3 totals 15 residues. The CDR3 sequence: CASSEGSLAKNIQYF. In nucleotides, the CDR3 is TGCGCCAGCAGTGAGGGTAGCCTAGCCAAAAACATTCAGTACTTC.

The chain recombines TRBV25-1 with TRBJ1-4; perhaps TRBD1 as D (6 bases). Germline V gene data show CDR1 as MGHDK and CDR2 as SYGVNS. V dropped 6 bases and J dropped 6 bases, with 11 bases sitting between them. The CDR3 extends over 13 amino acids. As DNA, the CDR3 is TGTGCCAGCAGCCGGGACACCCATGAAAAACTGTTTTTT. It specifies CASSRDTHEKLFF.

In DNA form, the CDR3 reads TGTGCCAGCAGCGTAGCAGGCCTAGCGGGAGGGAAGGGTGAGCAGTTCTTC. This gives the protein CASSVAGLAGGKGEQFF. This chain connects TRBV9 to TRBJ2-1; 12 positions match TRBD2. This CDR3 is built from 17 residues. Looked up from germline, CDR1 is SGDLS and CDR2 is YYNGEE. The trim removed 0 bases at V and 9 bases at J, leaving 10 bases unmatched.

J is TRBJ2-3 and V is TRBV21-1; the DNA was not used to check the table's D call, TRBD2. TRBV21-1 is a pseudogene. The CDR3 spans 15 residues. CDR3 protein: CASSKLAGASDTQYF. Written as DNA, the CDR3 is TGTGCCAGCAGCAAACTAGCGGGGGCCTCAGATACGCAGTATTTT.

The V gene is TRBV4-1, the J gene TRBJ1-1; 8 bases are a match to TRBD1. This CDR3 spans 16 amino acids. J was trimmed by 4 bases and V by 2 bases; bases with no gene match: 9. In germline, CDR1 is MGHRA, CDR2 YSYEKL. Written as DNA, the CDR3 is TGCGCCAGCAGCCAAATATTGGCAGGGGGCTCCACTGAAGCTTTCTTT. It specifies CASSQILAGGSTEAFF.

This chain connects TRBV7-2 to TRBJ1-5; D is possibly TRBD1 (5 bases). Germline V gene data show CDR1 as SGHTA and CDR2 as FQGNSA. The CDR3 has 13 residues. V lost 1 base, J lost 7 bases, and 8 bases lay in between. In DNA, the CDR3 is TGTGCCAGCAGCTTAGTGGGGCTCCAGCCCCAGCATTTT. Protein product: CASSLVGLQPQHF.

The chain is built from TRBV28 and TRBJ2-5, with 7 bases that match TRBD2. Germline loops: CDR1 MDHEN, CDR2 SYDVKM. V lost 6 bases to trimming and J lost 9 bases; unmatched junction nucleotides: 19. There are 16 residues in the CDR3. The CDR3 nucleotides read TGTGCCAGCAGAATGGCGTCTAGCGGCTTTCCGGGACCCCAGTACTTC. It is translated as CASRMASSGFPGPQYF.

The V call is TRBV6-1, the J call TRBJ2-7, with 8 nucleotides matching TRBD2. Germline V CDR1 and CDR2: MNHNS, SASEGT. This CDR3 contains 16 residues. The V segment lost 2 bases and the J segment 2 bases; nucleotides outside the gene matches: 8. CDR3 in DNA: TGTGCCAGCAGTGAATTTATCGGGGGGGGCCCCTACGAGCAGTACTTC. This translates into CASSEFIGGGPYEQYF.

This clone was picked up many times. The chain uses TRBV7-3 and TRBJ2-7; TRBD1 aligns across 12 bases. The CDR3 is 15 residues long. With 5 bases clipped from V and 3 bases from J, the junction kept 5 bases outside the gene matches. CDR1 and CDR2 from the germline V gene are SGHTA and FQGTGA. The CDR3 bases are TGTGCCAGCAGCCTGGGACAGGGGGCCTTCTACGAGCAGTACTTC. This encodes CASSLGQGAFYEQYF.

This clone was seen only a few times. V usage is TRBV11-2 and J usage is TRBJ2-2, with D possibly TRBD1 on 6 matching bases. Germline loops: CDR1 SGHAT, CDR2 FQNNGV. The CDR3 runs to 15 residues. V was trimmed by 4 bases and J by 4 bases, leaving 13 bases between them. In nucleotides, the CDR3 is TGTGCCAGCAGCTATAACACAGGGAGCACCGGGGAGCTGTTTTTT. It codes for CASSYNTGSTGELFF.

The chain uses TRBV7-9 and TRBJ2-2, with D perhaps matching TRBD2 (6 bases). V dropped 5 bases and J dropped 7 bases, with 11 bases sitting between them. This CDR3 comprises 13 residues. The germline CDR1 and CDR2 sequences are SEHNR and FQNEAQ (reference sequence). The DNA for the CDR3 is TGTGCCAGCAGCGCTAGCGAGGGCGGGGAGCTGTTTTTT. Protein product: CASSASEGGELFF.

V and J are TRBV11-3 and TRBJ2-3, with 7 bases aligning to TRBD1. Germline CDR1 SGHNT, CDR2 YENEEA. Trimming took 1 base from V and 4 from J; bases not matched to a gene: 8. There are 16 residues in the CDR3. CDR3 DNA: TGTGCCAGCAGCTTAGGACAGGGCATGGTCGCAGATACGCAGTATTTT. Residues: CASSLGQGMVADTQYF.